This T cell receptor (beta chain) is from a study of cytomegalovirus exposure and HLA in healthy donors. Findings of the study overall: An apparent linkage of common viral pathogens to several of the most significant clusters emerged in a later analysis.

This clone has a handful of counts. What it binds is unknown. Germline loops: CDR1 SGHNT, CDR2 YENEEA. Trimming cost V 5 bases and J 3 bases; bases outside gene matches: 4. This CDR3 is built from 14 residues. PCR used 60 Vbeta primers and 13 Jbeta primers. Sequenced by immunoSEQ multiplex PCR; TCRdb stores in-frame clones only, minus some. The repertoire consists of 150,000 to 200,000 clones, with around 76% occurring once and the leading ten covering roughly 7.1%. This chain uses TRBV11-3 with TRBJ2-3; 8 bases align to TRBD1. Sequenced material: PBMCs. The receptor was derived from a man between 40 and 49 years old in good health and CMV-seropositive. CDR3 residues: CASSRQGQTDTQYF. In DNA form, the CDR3 reads TGTGCCAGCAGCCGACAGGGGCAAACAGATACGCAGTATTTT.